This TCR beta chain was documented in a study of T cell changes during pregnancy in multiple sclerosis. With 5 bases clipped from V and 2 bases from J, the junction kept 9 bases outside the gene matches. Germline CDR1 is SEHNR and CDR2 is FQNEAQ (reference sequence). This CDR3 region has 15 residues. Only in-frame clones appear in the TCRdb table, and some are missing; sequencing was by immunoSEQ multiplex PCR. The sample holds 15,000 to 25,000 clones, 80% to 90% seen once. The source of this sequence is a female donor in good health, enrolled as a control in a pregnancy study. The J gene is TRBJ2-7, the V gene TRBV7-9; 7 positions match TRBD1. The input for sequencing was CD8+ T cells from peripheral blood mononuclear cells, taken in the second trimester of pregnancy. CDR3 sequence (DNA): TGTGCCAGCAGCCCTCGGACAGGAACACCCTACGAGCAGTACTTC. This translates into CASSPRTGTPYEQYF.